This is a list of T cell receptor beta chains from one sample in a study of blood T cell repertoires in COVID-19. The data were produced by immunoSEQ multiplex PCR, yet TCRdb's version contains in-frame clones alone and is incomplete. The repertoire holds 180,000 or so clones, with about 87% as singletons. The sequencing input was peripheral blood. Receptors originate from a man in his forties with active or convalescent COVID-19. CDR3s leave out the opening cysteine and the closing phenylalanine or tryptophan. Fields, in order: V gene, J gene, CDR3 protein.

v_call: TRBV4-3
j_call: TRBJ1-6
cdr3_aa: ASSQVGADSPLH

v_call: TRBV11-3
j_call: TRBJ2-1
cdr3_aa: ASSLGGGRDEQF

v_call: TRBV7-9
j_call: TRBJ2-3
cdr3_aa: ASNPDRGFPDTQY

v_call: TRBV5-4
j_call: TRBJ1-2
cdr3_aa: ASSPRTGIYGYT

v_call: TRBV20-1
j_call: TRBJ1-2
cdr3_aa: SASTGTGRAYGYT

v_call: TRBV4-1
j_call: TRBJ2-3
cdr3_aa: ASSDARRSSTDTQY

v_call: TRBV7-6
j_call: TRBJ1-3
cdr3_aa: ASSPGWGNTIY

v_call: TRBV28
j_call: TRBJ1-2
cdr3_aa: ASSQGHYGYT

v_call: TRBV2
j_call: TRBJ1-2
cdr3_aa: ASSNQGVVYGYT

v_call: TRBV4-1
j_call: TRBJ2-3
cdr3_aa: ASSQDLVGPDTQY